The 29 T cell receptor beta chains in this list originate from one sample, sequenced in a study of radiotherapy plus CTLA-4 blockade in lung cancer. Using immunoSEQ multiplex PCR, the repertoire was profiled, and TCRdb retains in-frame clones only, with some absent. The profile shows some 87,000 clones, about 85% of them singletons. The sequencing used peripheral blood, collected from a patient treated with radiotherapy plus ipilimumab. The receptors here all came from a human donor with non-small cell lung cancer that progressed on radiotherapy plus ipilimumab.

Only a few counts were recorded for this clone. The chain has TRBV5-1 and TRBJ2-7; D could derive from TRBD1 or TRBD2 (5 bases each). CDR3 length: 13 amino acids. Germline V lookup: CDR1 SGHRS, CDR2 YFSETQ. The germline V and J ends were trimmed by 4 bases and 4 bases, with 12 bases remaining between them. The DNA for the CDR3 is TGCGCCAGCAGCCGGGACGGGCAATACGAGCAGTACTTC. It specifies CASSRDGQYEQYF.

This sequence joins TRBV4-1 and TRBJ2-4; possible D gene TRBD1, 6 bases. V lost 3 bases to trimming and J lost 0 bases, with 12 bases between them. Per the germline V gene, CDR1 is MGHRA and CDR2 is YSYEKL. There are 16 residues in the CDR3. The CDR3 region is CASSQRGQLAKNIQYF. The CDR3 DNA reads as TGCGCCAGCAGCCAGAGAGGACAGTTAGCCAAAAACATTCAGTACTTC.

This chain uses TRBV4-2 with TRBJ2-7; TRBD2 matches at 8 bases. Germline V gives CDR1 LGHNA, CDR2 YNFKEQ. J gave up 2 bases and V 1 base, and 7 bases lay outside the gene matches. This CDR3 has 16 residues. The CDR3 region has the DNA TGTGCCAGCAGCCAAGGTGTCGGGAGGGACGCCTACGAGCAGTACTTC. This codes for CASSQGVGRDAYEQYF.

With respect to this clone: An end of the junction differs from the germline gene, which may be a read error. The rearrangement links TRBV14 to TRBJ2-5; TRBD2 agrees at 9 bases. CDR3 length equals 12 residues. Germline CDR1 SGHDN, CDR2 FVKESK. CDR3 protein: CASSQGGLALDF. In nucleotides, the CDR3 is TGTGCCAGCAGCCAAGGGGGACTAGCCCTAGACTTC.

As regards this clone: One end of the junction varies from germline; a read error may be responsible. The chain employs TRBV11-2 and TRBJ1-3, with unresolved D. Germline V gives CDR1 SGHAT, CDR2 FQNNGV. This CDR3 has 15 residues. DNA of the CDR3: TGTACCAGCAGCTACGCACCTAGCTCTGGAAACACCATATATTTT. Residues: CTSSYAPSSGNTIYF.

The chain has TRBV7-8 and TRBJ2-3; D is ambiguous. This CDR3 has 13 residues. The germline V and J ends were trimmed by 5 bases and 2 bases, with 8 bases remaining between them. The germline V gene encodes CDR1 SGHVS and CDR2 FQNEAQ. CDR3 protein: CASSGVTTDTQYF. The DNA for the CDR3 is TGTGCCAGCAGCGGGGTAACCACAGATACGCAGTATTTT.

The V gene is TRBV18, the J gene TRBJ1-2, with D possibly being TRBD1 (5 bases). The CDR3 loop spans 19 amino acids. Trimming took off 3 bases at V and 2 bases at J, with 25 bases between the two ends. The germline gives CDR1 KGHSH, CDR2 LQKENI. This CDR3 reads CASSPSVRGLLTLNYGYTF. CDR3 nucleotide sequence: TGTGCCAGCTCACCTTCGGTTAGGGGACTTTTGACTTTAAACTATGGCTACACCTTC. The complete variable domain, with remaining parts taken from reference TRBV18 and TRBJ1-2, reads NAGVMQNPRHLVRRRGQEARLRCSPMKGHSHVYWYRQLPEEGLKFMVYLQKENIIDESGMPKERFSAEFPKEGPSILRIQQVVRGDSAAYFCASSPSVRGLLTLNYGYTFGSGTRLTVV.

The chain carries TRBV5-5 and TRBJ1-1; TRBD1 matches 12 bases. The CDR3 is made up of 15 amino acids. V shed 3 bases, J shed 3 bases, and the junction held 3 bases outside the gene matches. Looked up from germline, CDR1 is SGHKS and CDR2 is YYEKEE (reference sequence). This chain's CDR3 is CASSWGQGADTEAFF. In nucleotides, the CDR3 is TGTGCCAGCAGCTGGGGACAGGGGGCGGACACTGAAGCTTTCTTT.

This clone was recorded once. The chain is built from TRBV19 and TRBJ2-1; D may be TRBD2 (6 bases). The CDR3 covers 15 residues. The germline V gene encodes CDR1 LNHDA and CDR2 SQIVND (reference sequence). V was cut by 5 bases and J by 0 bases, with 11 bases left in between. In DNA form, the CDR3 reads TGTGCCAGTAGTCAACTAGCAACCTCCTACAATGAGCAGTTCTTC. It yields the protein CASSQLATSYNEQFF.

The gene calls are TRBV11-2 and TRBJ2-2; perhaps TRBD2 as D (5 bases). The CDR3 spans 15 residues. The germline V and J ends were trimmed by 5 bases and 8 bases, with 18 bases remaining between them. The germline gives CDR1 SGHAT, CDR2 FQNNGV. DNA for the CDR3: TGTGCCAGCAGCCCCCGGGGAGCGGTTGCGGGGGAGCTGTTTTTT. Translation: CASSPRGAVAGELFF.

The chain employs TRBV10-3 and TRBJ2-7; no clear D gene. The CDR3 has 15 amino acids. The germline V gene encodes CDR1 ENHRY and CDR2 SYGVKD. V lost 3 bases to trimming and J lost 3 bases, with 15 bases between them. CDR3 nucleotides: TGTGCCATCAGTGACAGGTTACGAAACAACTACGAGCAGTACTTC. The encoded protein is CAISDRLRNNYEQYF.

This sequence joins TRBV7-9 and TRBJ2-7, with no clear D. Germline CDR1 reads SEHNR; CDR2 reads FQNEAQ (reference sequence). V was cut by 2 bases and J by 3 bases, with 5 bases left in between. CDR3 length equals 12 residues. The CDR3 loop is CASSLNGYEQYF. The CDR3 DNA follows: TGTGCCAGCAGCTTAAACGGCTACGAGCAGTACTTC.

The chain has TRBV4-3 and TRBJ1-2, with 7 nucleotides matching TRBD1. CDR3 size: 15 residues. CDR1 and CDR2 (germline): LGHNA, YSLEER. Trimming removed 3 bases from V and 5 bases from J; junction bases left unmatched: 9. The CDR3 nucleotides read TGCGCCAGCAGCCACAGCACAGGGGTCCGGTATGGCTACACCTTC. Encoded protein: CASSHSTGVRYGYTF.

This clone came up a few times. The chain carries TRBV10-3 and TRBJ2-6, with D unclear. The germline gives CDR1 ENHRY, CDR2 SYGVKD. V was shortened by 3 bases and J by 0 bases, with 12 bases between the two germline ends. The length of the CDR3 is 17 residues. The CDR3 DNA reads as TGTGCCATCAGTGACCACAGCACGCACTCTGGGGCCAACGTCCTGACTTTC. Translated, it gives CAISDHSTHSGANVLTF.

The rearrangement links TRBV7-2 to TRBJ1-1; 10 nucleotides match TRBD1. J was trimmed by 11 bases and V by 2 bases; bases with no gene match: 5. Germline V gene lookup returns CDR1 SGHTA and CDR2 FQGNSA. There are 13 residues in the CDR3. For the CDR3, the DNA is TGTGCCAGCAGCTTACGGACAGGGGGAGAGGCTTTCTTT. Translation: CASSLRTGGEAFF.

This chain links TRBV5-6 with TRBJ2-3; 7 nucleotides match TRBD2. Germline V gene lookup returns CDR1 SGHDT and CDR2 YYEEEE. The V segment lost 1 base and the J segment 5 bases; nucleotides outside the gene matches: 7. There are 15 residues in the CDR3. CDR3 sequence reads: CASSLRDYRLDTQYF. The CDR3 DNA sequence: TGTGCCAGCAGCTTGAGGGACTACCGGCTAGATACGCAGTATTTT.

The V and J genes are TRBV28 and TRBJ1-2, with a possible D match to TRBD1 (5 bases). The CDR3 spans 13 residues. Germline V gives CDR1 MDHEN, CDR2 SYDVKM. V was shortened by 5 bases and J by 3 bases, with 10 bases between the two germline ends. This CDR3 reads CASSGGLYYGYTF. DNA of the CDR3: TGTGCCAGCAGTGGGGGACTATACTATGGCTACACCTTC.

V is TRBV4-3 and J is TRBJ2-2; a possible D gene is TRBD1 (5 bases). Germline assignment: CDR1 LGHNA and CDR2 YSLEER. The CDR3 has 18 amino acids. Trimming left V 0 bases short and J 4 bases short, with 18 bases between. The chain's CDR3 is CASSQDLIRVTLTGELFF. In nucleotides, the CDR3 is TGCGCCAGCAGCCAAGATTTAATCAGGGTAACACTCACCGGGGAGCTGTTTTTT.

This chain uses TRBV11-1 with TRBJ1-2; 8 positions match TRBD1. This CDR3 is built from 15 residues. CDR1 and CDR2 (germline): SGHAT, FQDESV (reference sequence). The trim removed 4 bases at V and 4 bases at J, leaving 8 bases unmatched. DNA of the CDR3: TGTGCCAGCAGCTCGGGACAGGAAACCTTCTATGGCTACACCTTC. Translation gives CASSSGQETFYGYTF. Looking up the rest from reference TRBV11-1 and TRBJ1-2 gives the full variable domain: EAEVAQSPRYKITEKSQAVAFWCDPISGHATLYWYRQILGQGPELLVQFQDESVVDDSQLPKDRFSAERLKGVDSTLKIQPAELGDSAMYLCASSSGQETFYGYTFGSGTRLTVV.

This sequence joins TRBV28 and TRBJ1-5; TRBD1 is a possible D gene (5 bases). Germline CDR1 and CDR2: MDHEN and SYDVKM. This CDR3 contains 12 residues. Trimming took 7 bases from V and 5 from J, leaving 9 bases between them. CDR3 sequence reads: CASMEGHQPQHF. DNA of the CDR3: TGTGCCAGCATGGAGGGGCATCAGCCCCAGCATTTT. The full variable domain, with the rest looked up from reference TRBV28 and TRBJ1-5, is DVKVTQSSRYLVKRTGEKVFLECVQDMDHENMFWYRQDPGLGLRLIYFSYDVKMKEKGDIPEGYSVSREKKERFSLILESASTNQTSMYLCASMEGHQPQHFGDGTRLSIL.

This clone was picked up a small number of times. This rearrangement joins TRBV2 to TRBJ1-2; 10 positions agree with TRBD1. J lost 8 bases, V lost 3 bases, and 9 bases had no gene match. From germline, CDR1 is SNHLY and CDR2 FYNNEI. CDR3 length equals 15 residues. CDR3 region: CASSEGQGLWGGYTF. As DNA, the CDR3 is TGTGCCAGCAGTGAGGGACAGGGGCTATGGGGAGGCTACACCTTC.

V gene TRBV10-3 combines with J gene TRBJ2-4; possibly TRBD1 for D (5 bases). There are 14 residues in the CDR3. Trimming took off 6 bases at V and 0 bases at J, with 9 bases between the two ends. The germline V gene encodes CDR1 ENHRY and CDR2 SYGVKD. The CDR3 here is CAISLTGAKNIQYF. The DNA of the CDR3 is TGTGCCATCAGCCTCACAGGAGCCAAAAACATTCAGTACTTC.

The rearrangement joins TRBV30 to TRBJ1-1, with 7 bases identical to TRBD1. J gave up 1 base and V 5 bases, and 4 bases lay outside the gene matches. CDR1 is GTSNPN, CDR2 SVGIG, per germline (reference sequence). The CDR3 is 13 residues long. CDR3 amino acids: CAWAGQANTEAFF. CDR3 DNA sequence: TGTGCCTGGGCCGGACAGGCGAACACTGAAGCTTTCTTT.

V gene TRBV6-1 combines with J gene TRBJ2-7, with D perhaps TRBD1 or TRBD2 (6 bases each). V was cut by 7 bases and J by 0 bases, with 16 bases left in between. The germline V gene encodes CDR1 MNHNS and CDR2 SASEGT. The CDR3 spans 15 residues. The CDR3 protein is CASIPLGGGSYEQYF. The CDR3 bases are TGTGCCAGCATCCCCCTTGGAGGGGGCTCCTACGAGCAGTACTTC.

The J gene is TRBJ2-1, the V gene TRBV28, with D uncertain. V was trimmed by 5 bases and J by 5 bases, leaving 10 bases between them. Germline-derived CDR1 and CDR2 are MDHEN and SYDVKM. This CDR3 region has 13 residues. The CDR3 spells CASSLTIDNEQFF. The CDR3 nucleotides are TGTGCCAGCAGTCTCACGATAGACAATGAGCAGTTCTTC.

The chain combines TRBV27 with TRBJ2-5; TRBD1 is a possible D gene (6 bases). CDR1 MNHEY and CDR2 SMNVEV come from the germline V gene (reference sequence). CDR3 length: 15 residues. V was cut by 5 bases and J by 1 base, with 14 bases left in between. In nucleotides, the CDR3 is TGTGCCAGCAGTCCCACAGGGTCGTTCCAAGAGACCCAGTACTTC. It specifies CASSPTGSFQETQYF.

The chain employs TRBV29-1 and TRBJ1-2, with D possibly TRBD1 on 6 matching bases. The V gene's germline CDR1 is SQVTM and CDR2 ANQGSEA. The CDR3 is 14 amino acids. The V and J ends lost 4 bases and 0 bases respectively, with 12 bases between them. This CDR3 is CSVGVGGSNYGYTF. CDR3 nucleotide sequence: TGCAGCGTTGGAGTCGGGGGCTCTAACTATGGCTACACCTTC.

The J gene is TRBJ2-3, the V gene TRBV2, with D hard to call. The germline V gene has CDR1 SNHLY and CDR2 FYNNEI. V was trimmed by 5 bases and J by 2 bases, leaving 14 bases between them. The CDR3 contains 15 residues. The CDR3 DNA reads as TGTGCCAGCAGTATCGGTGGTACCCACACAGATACGCAGTATTTT. Its translation: CASSIGGTHTDTQYF.

As DNA, the CDR3 is TGTGCCAGCAGCCGGGAGACCGGGGGAGGGGCCAACGTCCTGACTTTC. This gives the protein CASSRETGGGANVLTF. The chain recombines TRBV5-4 with TRBJ2-6; maybe TRBD2 (6 bases). Germline CDR1 and CDR2: SGHNT and YYREEE (reference sequence). Deletions cut 4 bases from V and 4 bases from J, with 15 bases between. The CDR3 contains 16 residues.